This T cell receptor (beta chain) is from a study of T cells after yellow fever vaccination (dated by TCRdb to about 2019). Some background on the complete study: The SMART-Seq v4 Ultra Low Input RNA kit was used to prepare libraries from fractions with low cell numbers. To follow T-cell clones before and after primary and booster YFV17D yellow fever vaccination, bulk TCR alpha and beta repertoires were sequenced over time. Two healthy male donors made up the cohort, one aged 18 to 29 years and the other aged 30 to 40 years. Bulk PBMC replicates and cell subsets were isolated from blood drawn at multiple timepoints before and after both primary and secondary immunization. Results and caveats for the whole study, not just this receptor: A small fraction of clonotypes appeared in both the CD4 and CD8 compartments, likely as a result of convergent recombination. The study included only two donors, which limits how far the findings can be generalized. After the booster, most clones that had expanded after primary vaccination were detected again (about 95% of CD4 and more than 85% of CD8), suggesting broad maintenance of memory. Computational filtering was required because FACS-sorted repertoires could contain abundant contaminating clonotypes from the bulk population. Compared with the primary T-cell response, the secondary T-cell response was weaker but faster, peaking on day 5 rather than day 15.

V lost 8 bases and J lost 2 bases; the stretch between them is 18 bases long. The cysteine opens and the phenylalanine closes a CDR3 of 16 amino acids. The read is trimmed to its CDR3 DNA, 48 bases read in frame from base 1. This clonotype was detected ten times or more. Its antigen is unknown. Per-nucleotide qualities are absent, and no much larger clonotype sits a single base away. What this sample's treatment or condition label stands for: live attenuated yellow fever vaccine strain. At each blood-draw timepoint, two biological replicates of bulk PBMCs were obtained. A standard Ficoll-Paque protocol was used to isolate PBMCs from peripheral blood. TriZol was used to extract RNA from bulk PBMCs, from CD4 and CD8 fractions, and from dextramer-positive and dextramer-negative fractions. TCR cDNA was synthesized by 5'RACE template switching, which introduced a universal primer site and unique molecular identifiers. cDNA synthesis was primed from both the TCR alpha and TCR beta constant segments. Library amplification involved two PCR steps, and the second step added sample barcodes and sequencing adapters. Sequencing of the libraries was done on either Illumina HiSeq 2500 (2x100 bp) or NovaSeq (2x150 bp). The original methods were these. Demultiplexing of reads and collapsing into UMI consensus sequences were performed with MIGEC, and V(D)J alignment was carried out with MiXCR. Vaccine-responding clonotypes were defined with edgeR using replicate PBMC samples, requiring FDR below 0.01 and a log2 fold change above 5 up to day 15. Each bulk clonotype received a CD4 or CD8 identity based on whether the sequenced CD4 or CD8 repertoire contained that clonotype at higher abundance. Through fastp at Q25 and MiXCR, TCRdb rebuilt clones from the public reads, retaining in-frame beta chains. Under each unique CDR3 protein, matching rows form one entry showing the most common genes and DNA. For this entry, the V and J calls and clone size follow TCRdb and not the study's own pipeline. The sample table contains some 350,000 distinct CDR3 sequences; only one count was recorded for roughly 11% of them. The biggest ten clones account for roughly 18% of the sample.

The sequence was collected from a man between 18 and 29 years old who received the YFV17D yellow fever vaccine. The source was PBMCs, collected on the day of the first yellow fever vaccination. The rearrangement combines TRBV12-3 or TRBV12-4 with TRBJ2-2; a weak D assignment points to TRBD1 (6 bases agree). The nucleotide sequence is given as TGTGCCAGCGGCGATCCGGGACACAGAAACACCGGGGAGCTGTTTTTT. It is translated as CASGDPGHRNTGELFF.